The T cell receptor (beta chain) under discussion was sequenced for a study of shared clonotypes between healthy human individuals. The CDR3 extends over 14 amino acids. CDR1 MGHDK and CDR2 SYGVNS come from the germline V gene. V dropped 8 bases and J dropped 3; count of bases not matched to a gene: 6. Libraries were prepared by immunoSEQ multiplex PCR; TCRdb keeps only in-frame clonotypes and omits some of them. Of about 490,000 clones in the sample, about 78% are singletons; the top ten hold around 12%. The receptor's source is a woman aged 35 to 49 in good health. Some clones in this sample may be carry-over from other donors' samples. The rearrangement links TRBV25-1 to TRBJ2-1; 8 nucleotides line up with TRBD2. Sequenced material: PBMCs. The CDR3 loop is CASRSGGRYNEQFF. CDR3 DNA: TGTGCCAGCCGAAGCGGGGGTCGCTACAATGAGCAGTTCTTC.